The rows below give T cell receptor beta chains drawn from one sample of a study of shared clonotypes between healthy human individuals. Method: immunoSEQ multiplex PCR; TCRdb's copy keeps in-frame clones and lacks some. The data contain some 2,500,000 clones, roughly 93% of them singletons. Material: naive CD4+ T cells from PBMCs. The receptors derive from a man aged 18 to 30 in good health. Some clones in this sample may be carry-over from other donors' samples. Each CDR3 is given with its conserved first and last residue. A D gene is named only where the DNA matches it firmly. Clone size is stated in some rows and not others, as once, few, many or a class when expanded.

CDR3 protein,CDR3 DNA,clone size,D gene,J gene,V gene
CASSEGHLVAQHF,TGCGCCAGCAGTGAGGGTCACTTAGTGGCCCAGCATTTT,-,-,TRBJ1-5,TRBV10-2
CASSGTSGSSYNEQFF,TGTGCCAGCAGTGGAACTAGCGGGAGCTCCTACAATGAGCAGTTCTTC,-,TRBD2,TRBJ2-1,TRBV6-1
CAWANGQGDEQYF,TGTGCCTGGGCCAACGGACAGGGAGACGAGCAGTACTTC,-,TRBD1,TRBJ2-7,TRBV30
CATRAATGTAYEQYF,TGTGCCACCAGAGCCGCTACCGGGACAGCCTACGAGCAGTACTTC,-,TRBD1,TRBJ2-7,TRBV15
CASRWTSGTGELFF,TGTGCCAGCAGGTGGACTAGCGGGACCGGGGAGCTGTTTTTT,-,TRBD2,TRBJ2-2,TRBV6-6
CASSPEGTPGHEQYF,TGCGCCAGCAGCCCAGAGGGGACCCCCGGGCACGAGCAGTACTTC,-,-,TRBJ2-7,TRBV5-1
CASSVGRYNEQFF,TGTGCCAGCAGTGTGGGCAGGTACAATGAGCAGTTCTTC,-,-,TRBJ2-1,TRBV6-1
CASSSNRGTGELFF,TGTGCCAGCAGCTCAAACAGGGGTACCGGGGAGCTGTTTTTT,-,TRBD1,TRBJ2-2,TRBV5-6
CASAVGPTSYEQYF,TGTGCCAGCGCGGTGGGCCCCACGTCCTACGAGCAGTACTTC,-,-,TRBJ2-7,TRBV9
CSTTLAGPLDTQYF,TGCAGCACCACACTAGCGGGCCCGCTTGATACGCAGTATTTT,-,TRBD2,TRBJ2-3,TRBV29-1
CATSRVVGSQPQHF,TGTGCCACCAGCAGAGTAGTCGGGTCCCAGCCCCAGCATTTT,-,-,TRBJ1-5,TRBV15
CAISDRAAEAFF,TGTGCCATCTCGGACAGGGCCGCTGAAGCTTTCTTT,few,TRBD1,TRBJ1-1,TRBV10-3
CASSLPGGHEQFF,TGCGCCAGCAGCTTGCCAGGTGGCCATGAGCAGTTCTTC,-,-,TRBJ2-1,TRBV5-1
CASSLAYGHHSGANVLTF,TGTGCCAGCAGCTTAGCCTACGGACACCACTCTGGGGCCAACGTCCTGACTTTC,once,-,TRBJ2-6,TRBV7-3
CASSLAGRSGYTF,TGTGCCAGCAGCTTAGCGGGGAGAAGCGGCTACACCTTC,-,-,TRBJ1-2,TRBV7-2
CAISEQTSLLLEQYF,TGTGCCATCAGTGAACAGACATCCCTCCTTTTAGAGCAGTACTTC,-,-,TRBJ2-7,TRBV10-3
CASSGVGNQPQHF,TGTGCCAGCAGCGGGGTGGGCAATCAGCCCCAGCATTTT,-,-,TRBJ1-5,TRBV9
CHVGEGGSLGTEAFF,TGTCACGTTGGGGAGGGTGGGTCCTTGGGCACTGAAGCTTTCTTT,-,-,TRBJ1-1,TRBV28
CASSLKSGWGSGELFF,TGTGCCAGCAGCTTGAAGTCAGGGTGGGGTTCCGGGGAGCTGTTTTTT,-,-,TRBJ2-2,TRBV7-9
CASSFSSGSGNIQYF,TGCGCCAGCAGCTTCTCTAGCGGGAGCGGCAACATTCAGTACTTC,-,TRBD2,TRBJ2-4,TRBV5-1
CASSLAGTSGSYEQYF,TGTGCCAGCAGCTTGGCGGGGACTAGCGGGAGCTACGAGCAGTACTTC,-,TRBD2,TRBJ2-7,TRBV5-5
CASSLSGLGRAQVRNTEAFF,TGTGCCAGCAGTTTATCGGGCCTAGGCAGGGCCCAGGTCAGGAACACTGAAGCTTTCTTT,once,-,TRBJ1-1,TRBV28
CTSSQVRWREDYNEQFF,TGCACCAGCAGCCAAGTAAGATGGCGGGAGGACTACAATGAGCAGTTCTTC,-,-,TRBJ2-1,TRBV1
CASSPTGSRVEQYF,TGTGCCAGCAGTCCGACAGGGTCCCGGGTCGAGCAGTACTTC,-,TRBD1,TRBJ2-7,TRBV6-5
CASRPIQGSYGYTF,TGCGCCAGCAGACCAATACAGGGGTCCTATGGCTACACCTTC,-,TRBD1,TRBJ1-2,TRBV5-1
CATSGQGADTQYF,TGTGCCACTTCGGGACAGGGAGCAGATACGCAGTATTTT,-,TRBD1,TRBJ2-3,TRBV19
CASKGQRYSGNTIYF,TGTGCCAGCAAGGGACAGCGATACTCTGGAAACACCATATATTTT,-,TRBD1,TRBJ1-3,TRBV28
CATSNYRAANEKLFF,TGTGCCACCAGCAACTACAGGGCTGCTAATGAAAAACTGTTTTTT,few,-,TRBJ1-4,TRBV15
CASSPAPNTEAFF,TGTGCCAGCTCACCAGCACCGAACACTGAAGCTTTCTTT,-,-,TRBJ1-1,TRBV18
CASSPRTGVSNQPQHF,TGTGCCAGCAGTCCACGGACAGGGGTGAGCAATCAGCCCCAGCATTTT,once,TRBD1,TRBJ1-5,TRBV27
CASSLKVEQFF,TGCGCCAGCAGCTTGAAGGTTGAGCAGTTCTTC,-,-,TRBJ2-1,TRBV5-1
CASSLGTGDNQPQHF,TGTGCCAGCTCACTTGGGACAGGGGACAATCAGCCCCAGCATTTT,few,TRBD1,TRBJ1-5,TRBV18
CSVIGMGNNEQFF,TGCAGCGTAATAGGGATGGGGAACAATGAGCAGTTCTTC,-,-,TRBJ2-1,TRBV29-1
CAISESTGVEYF,TGTGCCATCAGTGAGTCAACGGGTGTTGAGTACTTC,-,-,TRBJ2-7,TRBV10-3
CASSYQGPNEKLFF,TGCGCCAGCAGCTACCAGGGTCCTAATGAAAAACTGTTTTTT,-,-,TRBJ1-4,TRBV5-1
CASSRLATVDEQFF,TGCGCCAGCAGCCGTCTAGCCACCGTCGATGAGCAGTTCTTC,-,-,TRBJ2-1,TRBV4-1
CASSLEANTEAFF,TGTGCCAGCTCACTGGAAGCGAACACTGAAGCTTTCTTT,few,-,TRBJ1-1,TRBV18
CASSPPRDTEAFF,TGTGCCAGCTCCCCCCCCCGGGACACTGAAGCTTTCTTT,once,-,TRBJ1-1,TRBV18
CASSYQENTEAFF,TGTGCCAGCAGCTATCAGGAGAACACTGAAGCTTTCTTT,-,-,TRBJ1-1,TRBV5-6
CASSPLPGTSGLINEQFF,TGTGCCAGCAGCCCACTACCCGGGACTAGCGGGCTCATCAATGAGCAGTTCTTC,-,TRBD2,TRBJ2-1,TRBV7-2
CASSPGGAGTGELFF,TGTGCCAGCAGCCCCGGGGGGGCGGGCACCGGGGAGCTGTTTTTT,-,TRBD2,TRBJ2-2,TRBV7-2
CASSLVPGAQPQHF,TGCGCCAGCAGCTTGGTACCAGGGGCTCAGCCCCAGCATTTT,once,-,TRBJ1-5,TRBV5-1
CASSGTEIETQYF,TGTGCCAGCAGTGGGACTGAAATAGAGACCCAGTACTTC,-,-,TRBJ2-5,TRBV2
CATKPSHGRAANNEQFF,TGTGCCACCAAACCCTCCCACGGCAGGGCGGCGAACAATGAGCAGTTCTTC,-,-,TRBJ2-1,TRBV15
CASSQLAVPYNEQFF,TGTGCCAGCAGCCAACTAGCGGTCCCCTACAATGAGCAGTTCTTC,-,TRBD2,TRBJ2-1,TRBV9